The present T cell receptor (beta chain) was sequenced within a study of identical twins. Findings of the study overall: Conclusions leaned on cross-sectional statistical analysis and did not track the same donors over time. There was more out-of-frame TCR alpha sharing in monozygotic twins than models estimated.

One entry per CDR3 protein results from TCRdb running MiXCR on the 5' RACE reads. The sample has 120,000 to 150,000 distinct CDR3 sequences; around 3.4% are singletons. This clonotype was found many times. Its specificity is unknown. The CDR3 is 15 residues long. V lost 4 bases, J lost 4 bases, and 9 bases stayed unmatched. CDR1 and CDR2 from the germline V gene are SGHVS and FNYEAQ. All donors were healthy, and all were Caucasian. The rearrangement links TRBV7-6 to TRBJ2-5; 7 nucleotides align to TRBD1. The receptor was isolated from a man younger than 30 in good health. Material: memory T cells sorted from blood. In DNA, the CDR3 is TGTGCCAGCAGCTACCGACAGGGATGGGGAGAGACCCAGTACTTC. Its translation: CASSYRQGWGETQYF.